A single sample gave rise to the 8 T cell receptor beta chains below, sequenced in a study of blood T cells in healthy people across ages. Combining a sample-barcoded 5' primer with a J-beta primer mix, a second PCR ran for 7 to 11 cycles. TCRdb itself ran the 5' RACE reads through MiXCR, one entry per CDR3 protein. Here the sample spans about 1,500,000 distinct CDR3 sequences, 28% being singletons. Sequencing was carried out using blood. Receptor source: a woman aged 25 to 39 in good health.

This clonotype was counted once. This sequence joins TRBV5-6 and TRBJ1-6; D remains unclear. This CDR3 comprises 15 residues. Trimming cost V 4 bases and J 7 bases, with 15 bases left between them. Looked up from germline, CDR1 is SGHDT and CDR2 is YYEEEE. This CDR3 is CASSRKTWRNSPLHF. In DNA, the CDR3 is TGTGCCAGCAGCAGAAAGACATGGCGGAATTCACCCCTCCACTTT.

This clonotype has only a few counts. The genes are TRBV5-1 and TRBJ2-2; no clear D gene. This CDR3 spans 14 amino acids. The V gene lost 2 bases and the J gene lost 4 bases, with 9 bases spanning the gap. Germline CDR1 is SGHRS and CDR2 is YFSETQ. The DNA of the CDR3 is TGCGCCAGCAGCTTCCCGTGGGCCACCGGGGAGCTGTTTTTT. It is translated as CASSFPWATGELFF. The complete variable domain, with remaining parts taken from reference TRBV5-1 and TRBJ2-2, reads KAGVTQTPRYLIKTRGQQVTLSCSPISGHRSVSWYQQTPGQGLQFLFEYFSETQRNKGNFPGRFSGRQFSNSRSEMNVSTLELGDSALYLCASSFPWATGELFFGEGSRLTVL.

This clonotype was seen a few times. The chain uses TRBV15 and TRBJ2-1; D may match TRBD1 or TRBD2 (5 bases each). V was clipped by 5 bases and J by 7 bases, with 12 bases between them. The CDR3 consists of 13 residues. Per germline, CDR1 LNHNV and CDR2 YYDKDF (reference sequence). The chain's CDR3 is CATSSPRGNEQFF. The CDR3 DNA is TGTGCCACCAGCTCTCCGAGGGGAAATGAGCAGTTCTTC. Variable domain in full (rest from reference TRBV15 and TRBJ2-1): DAMVIQNPRYQVTQFGKPVTLSCSQTLNHNVMYWYQQKSSQAPKLLFHYYDKDFNNEADTPDNFQSRRPNTSFCFLDIRSPGLGDTAMYLCATSSPRGNEQFFGPGTRLTVL.

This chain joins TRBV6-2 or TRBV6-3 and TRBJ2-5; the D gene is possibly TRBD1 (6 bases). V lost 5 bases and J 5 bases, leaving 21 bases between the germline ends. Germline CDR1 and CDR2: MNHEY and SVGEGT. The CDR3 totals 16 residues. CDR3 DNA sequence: TGTGCCAGCAGTGCATCGGACAGTCCCTCGGAGGAGACCCAGTACTTC. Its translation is CASSASDSPSEETQYF.

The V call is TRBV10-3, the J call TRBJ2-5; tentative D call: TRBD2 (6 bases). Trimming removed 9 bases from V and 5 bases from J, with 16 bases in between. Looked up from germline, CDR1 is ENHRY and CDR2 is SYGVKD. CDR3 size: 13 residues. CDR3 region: CAITGGEEETQYF. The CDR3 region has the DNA TGTGCCATTACGGGCGGGGAGGAGGAGACCCAGTACTTC.

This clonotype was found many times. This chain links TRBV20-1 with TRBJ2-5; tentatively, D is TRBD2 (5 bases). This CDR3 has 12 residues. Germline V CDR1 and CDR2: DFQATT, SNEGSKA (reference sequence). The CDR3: CSASLGQETQYF. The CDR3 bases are TGCAGCGCCTCACTAGGTCAAGAGACCCAGTACTTC.

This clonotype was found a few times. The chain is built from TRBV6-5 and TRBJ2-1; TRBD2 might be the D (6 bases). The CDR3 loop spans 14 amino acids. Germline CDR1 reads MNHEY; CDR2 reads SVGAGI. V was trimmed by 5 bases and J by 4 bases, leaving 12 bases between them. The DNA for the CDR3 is TGTGCCAGCAGTCGTAGCGGCCAGTACAATGAGCAGTTCTTC. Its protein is CASSRSGQYNEQFF.

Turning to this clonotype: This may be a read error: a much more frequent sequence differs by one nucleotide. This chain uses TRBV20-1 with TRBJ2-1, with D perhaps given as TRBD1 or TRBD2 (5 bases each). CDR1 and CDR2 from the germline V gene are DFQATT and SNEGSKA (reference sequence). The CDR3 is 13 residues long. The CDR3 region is CSTRERTSNEQFF. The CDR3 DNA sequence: TGCAGTACTAGAGAAAGGACAAGCAATGAGCAGTTCTTC.